This TCR beta chain was recorded in a study of T cell repertoires in cytomegalovirus infection. V shed 0 bases and J shed 7 bases, with 12 bases lying between them. Germline CDR1 and CDR2: MNHEY and SVGEGT. This CDR3 comprises 14 residues. One entry per CDR3 protein, called by TCRdb with MiXCR from the reads. The table has roughly 180,000 distinct CDR3 sequences, 28% seen once. The sequence was collected from a human donor in good health (CMV status not recorded). Some clones in this sample may be carry-over from other donors' samples. The chain combines TRBV6-2 or TRBV6-3 with TRBJ1-1; no definite D call. What was sequenced was PBMCs. The CDR3 loop is CASSYSRSPLEAFF. CDR3 nucleotides: TGTGCCAGCAGTTACTCACGCAGCCCTCTTGAAGCTTTCTTT.